This TCR beta chain was recovered during a study of T cell responses to AZD1222 COVID-19 vaccine. The assay was immunoSEQ multiplex PCR, and TCRdb's table has in-frame clones only and misses some. The sample contains roughly 180,000 clones, around 94% of which appear only once. Study outcomes and limitations: Sampled repertoires all dated from after the peak T cell response.

V was shortened by 6 bases and J by 1 base, with 9 bases between the two germline ends. Germline V CDR1 and CDR2: MNHEY, SVGAGI. This CDR3 has 13 residues. This clone was counted once. What it recognizes is unknown. The sequenced sample was peripheral blood, obtained on day 0 of AZD1222 vaccination. The genes are TRBV6-5 and TRBJ2-5, with TRBD1 as a possible D gene (6 bases). This sequence originates from an adult in good health. This CDR3 is CASSGTPQETQYF. The DNA for the CDR3 is TGTGCCAGCAGCGGGACACCCCAAGAGACCCAGTACTTC.